The T cell receptor beta chain under discussion was sequenced for a study of shared clonotypes between healthy human individuals. Study-level results: Despite large depth, rarefaction showed incomplete sorted-subset sequencing.

A remark on this clone: The antigen is not known.

Trimming stripped 5 bases from V and 7 bases from J, with 15 bases between. The CDR3 runs to 14 residues. Germline values: CDR1 KGHSH, CDR2 LQKENI. The data were produced by immunoSEQ multiplex PCR, yet TCRdb's version contains in-frame clones alone and is incomplete. The sample contains under 1,100,000 clones, under 80% of which appear only once. This receptor was taken from a man between 18 and 35 years old in good health. Sequencing was carried out using memory CD4+ T cells sorted from blood. The subset was: CD45RA-negative fraction. V is TRBV18 and J is TRBJ1-5, with D uncertain. CDR3 bases: TGTGCCAGCTCAACCGAGGGTTACGGGCAGCCCCAGCATTTT. Translating gives CASSTEGYGQPQHF.